Listed here is a single TCR beta chain. The record originates from a study of blood T cell repertoires in COVID-19. Study at large: Donors in the United States, Italy and Spain gave samples during acute or convalescent COVID-19. PBMCs, B-cell-depleted T cells, or T cells were the source of the cDNA or gDNA that made up the material.

How the authors handled the data: Amplification with reference gene primers provided the estimates of nucleated cell counts. The table came from immunoSEQ multiplex PCR; TCRdb's copy has only in-frame clones and leaves some out. That table furnishes V, J and clone size, whereas the DNA furnished D and trimming. This table holds 89,000 or so clones, more than 70% found once. The germline gives CDR1 SGHDT, CDR2 YYEEEE. Trimming cost V 4 bases and J 1 base; bases outside gene matches: 4. This CDR3 comprises 16 residues. This TCR was sampled from a man in his forties or fifties with active COVID-19. The chain links TRBV5-6 to TRBJ2-3; the match to TRBD2 covers 12 bases. Source material: peripheral blood. The CDR3 here is CASSARLAGGTDTQYF. The CDR3 region has the DNA TGTGCCAGCAGCGCCAGACTAGCGGGAGGCACAGATACGCAGTATTTT.